Shown below are 21 T cell receptor beta chains from a single sample sequenced in a study of a mutant IDH1 vaccine in newly diagnosed glioma. The table came from immunoSEQ multiplex PCR; TCRdb's copy has only in-frame clones and leaves some out. The sample consists of some 42,000 clones, approximately 82% of them appearing once. Their target antigens are unknown. Stated time point: week 47, end of study. Doses consisted of 300 ug of mutant IDH1 20-mer peptide each, paired with topical imiquimod. This specimen consisted of PBMCs, obtained from a glioma patient whose treatment included an IDH1 peptide vaccine. The source of these receptors is a man younger than 35 with glioma. Some clones in this sample may be carry-over from other donors' samples.

The gene calls are TRBV18 and TRBJ2-7; possibly TRBD1 for D (5 bases). From germline, CDR1 is KGHSH and CDR2 LQKENI. Deletions cut 2 bases from V and 2 bases from J, with 10 bases between. The CDR3 length is 14 residues. The CDR3 spells CASSPRGLTYEQYF. The CDR3 nucleotides read TGTGCCAGCTCACCAAGGGGCCTAACCTACGAGCAGTACTTC.

V and J are TRBV5-1 and TRBJ2-7; TRBD2 matches at 7 bases. Trimming took 4 bases from V and 6 from J; bases not matched to a gene: 16. The CDR3 runs to 16 residues. The germline V gene has CDR1 SGHRS and CDR2 YFSETQ. CDR3 region: CASSPPRAGDLSEQYF. DNA of the CDR3: TGCGCCAGCAGCCCTCCCCGTGCGGGAGATCTATCCGAGCAGTACTTC.

In nucleotides, the CDR3 is TGTGCCAGCTCACTCAGAACGGACGAAAAACTGTTTTTT. This codes for CASSLRTDEKLFF. V is TRBV18 and J is TRBJ1-4; no firm D call. The V gene lost 4 bases and the J gene lost 8 bases, with 11 bases spanning the gap. This CDR3 has 13 amino acids. Per the germline V gene, CDR1 is KGHSH and CDR2 is LQKENI.

The genes are TRBV25-1 and TRBJ2-3; TRBD1 aligns across 11 bases. V gave up 4 bases and J gave up 4 bases; unmatched junction bases: 10. This CDR3 region has 17 residues. In germline, CDR1 is MGHDK, CDR2 SYGVNS. CDR3 amino acids: CASSASGTGGGADTQYF. CDR3 nucleotides: TGTGCCAGCAGTGCCTCGGGGACAGGGGGAGGCGCAGATACGCAGTATTTT.

The chain links TRBV6-6 to TRBJ1-1, with D perhaps TRBD1 (6 bases). The CDR3 sequence is 15 residues long. Trimming took 6 bases from V and 1 from J, leaving 15 bases between them. Germline-derived CDR1 and CDR2 are MNHNY and SVGAGI (reference sequence). The CDR3 DNA sequence: TGTGCCAGCAGCAAACCAGGGGACGAGAACACTGAAGCTTTCTTT. This translates into CASSKPGDENTEAFF.

This clone is a singleton in its sample. A junction boundary mismatches the germline segment, possibly from a read error. The chain combines TRBV7-7 with TRBJ2-5; D possibly corresponds to TRBD2 (6 bases). The CDR3 runs to 15 residues. The V gene's germline CDR1 is SSHAT and CDR2 FNYEAQ (reference sequence). CDR3 nucleotide sequence: TGTGCTAGCAGCTCGGAGGGCCTACTACGAGAGACCCAGTACTTC. The encoded protein is CASSSEGLLRETQYF.

The chain employs TRBV7-2 and TRBJ2-7; D is uncertain. Trimming removed 1 base at V and 3 bases at J, with 7 bases between. The length of the CDR3 is 13 residues. Germline CDR1 reads SGHTA; CDR2 reads FQGNSA. CDR3 DNA: TGTGCCAGCAGCTTAGTCGGATTCTACGAGCAGTACTTC. Its protein product is CASSLVGFYEQYF.

This chain's CDR3 is CASSLGEGYSPLHF. In DNA, the CDR3 is TGTGCCAGCAGCTTAGGTGAAGGCTATTCACCCCTCCACTTT. The chain has TRBV7-9 and TRBJ1-6; D gene unclear. Germline CDR1 and CDR2: SEHNR and FQNEAQ (reference sequence). The CDR3 consists of 14 residues. Between the trimmed V and J ends, which lost 1 base and 8 bases, there was a span of 9 bases.

The J gene is TRBJ2-3, the V gene TRBV25-1, with TRBD2 as a possible D gene (6 bases). Deletions cut 1 base from V and 8 bases from J, with 22 bases between. The CDR3 runs 17 residues. Germline V gene sequence: CDR1 MGHDK, CDR2 SYGVNS. CDR3: CASSEFFTGTPISTQYF. The CDR3 bases are TGTGCCAGCAGTGAATTTTTTACCGGGACTCCCATAAGTACGCAGTATTTT. The full variable domain, with the rest looked up from reference TRBV25-1 and TRBJ2-3, is EADIYQTPRYLVIGTGKKITLECSQTMGHDKMYWYQQDPGMELHLIHYSYGVNSTEKGDLSSESTVSRIRTEHFPLTLESARPSHTSQYLCASSEFFTGTPISTQYFGPGTRLTVL.

The V call is TRBV14, the J call TRBJ2-7, with 9 bases aligning to TRBD2. The CDR3 runs 15 residues. CDR1 and CDR2 (germline): SGHDN, FVKESK. The V gene end was trimmed by 1 base and the J gene end by 3 bases; junction bases not matched to a gene: 4. The CDR3: CASSQGSGSLYEQYF. Here the CDR3 DNA reads TGTGCCAGCAGCCAAGGTAGCGGGAGCCTCTACGAGCAGTACTTC.

The chain links TRBV2 to TRBJ2-3; no clear D gene. Deletions cut 8 bases from V and 5 bases from J, with 14 bases between. This CDR3 contains 13 residues. Germline V gene sequence: CDR1 SNHLY, CDR2 FYNNEI. As DNA, the CDR3 is TGTGCCAGCCCGAAGGGCTCCAAAGATACGCAGTATTTT. Translating it yields CASPKGSKDTQYF. The full variable domain, in which reference TRBV2 and TRBJ2-3 provide the parts outside the CDR3, is EPEVTQTPSHQVTQMGQEVILRCVPISNHLYFYWYRQILGQKVEFLVSFYNNEISEKSEIFDDQFSVERPDGSNFTLKIRSTKLEDSAMYFCASPKGSKDTQYFGPGTRLTVL.

The V call is TRBV4-2, the J call TRBJ1-1; tentatively, D is TRBD1 (5 bases). Trimming cost V 1 base and J 4 bases, with 7 bases left between them. The length of the CDR3 is 13 residues. CDR1 is LGHNA and CDR2 is YNFKEQ in the germline V gene. CDR3 coding DNA: TGTGCCAGCAGCCAAGTCAGGGTCACTGAAGCTTTCTTT. Translation gives CASSQVRVTEAFF.

The chain couples TRBV4-2 to TRBJ1-2, with D hard to call. CDR3 length: 16 residues. Per the germline V gene, CDR1 is LGHNA and CDR2 is YNFKEQ. V was clipped by 0 bases and J by 7 bases, with 18 bases between them. The CDR3 DNA reads TGTGCCAGCAGCCAAGATGGGAGGGATACACTTAGTGGCTACACCTTC. Its translation is CASSQDGRDTLSGYTF.

This chain joins TRBV30 and TRBJ2-1; possible D gene TRBD1, 6 bases. With 0 bases removed from V and 7 bases from J, the gap between germline ends came to 10 bases. The CDR3 is made up of 13 amino acids. Germline loops: CDR1 GTSNPN, CDR2 SVGIG (reference sequence). CDR3 sequence (DNA): TGTGCCTGGAGTGTACCCGACAGGAATGAGCAGTTCTTC. Encoded protein: CAWSVPDRNEQFF. The variable domain in full, with the rest retrieved from reference TRBV30 and TRBJ2-1, is SQTIHQWPATLVQPVGSPLSLECTVEGTSNPNLYWYRQAAGRGLQLLFYSVGIGQISSEVPQNLSASRPQDRQFILSSKKLLLSDSGFYLCAWSVPDRNEQFFGPGTRLTVL.

DNA for the CDR3: TGCGCCAGCAGCTTGGATGGGGTCTCGAACACTGAAGCTTTCTTT. It codes for CASSLDGVSNTEAFF. The chain links TRBV5-1 to TRBJ1-1, with D unresolved. In germline, CDR1 is SGHRS, CDR2 YFSETQ. The CDR3 sequence is 15 residues long. Trimming stripped 0 bases from V and 1 base from J, with 10 bases between.

The J gene is TRBJ2-1, the V gene TRBV2; D may be TRBD1 (5 bases). The CDR3 loop spans 15 amino acids. V lost 2 bases, J lost 2 bases, and 10 bases lay in between. Germline assignment: CDR1 SNHLY and CDR2 FYNNEI. The CDR3, as DNA: TGTGCCAGCAGTGAATTGACAGCTACCTACAATGAGCAGTTCTTC. This sequence encodes CASSELTATYNEQFF.

This chain joins TRBV4-3 and TRBJ1-5; D is unclear. Trimming took 0 bases from V and 0 from J, leaving 6 bases between them. Germline V gene data show CDR1 as LGHNA and CDR2 as YSLEER. The CDR3 length is 15 residues. The CDR3 sequence is CASSQDAGSNQPQHF. DNA for the CDR3: TGCGCCAGCAGCCAAGATGCAGGTAGCAATCAGCCCCAGCATTTT.

The chain joins TRBV5-6 to TRBJ2-4; D gene uncertain. Trimming removed 0 bases at V and 0 bases at J, with 10 bases between. The CDR3 is 16 residues long. CDR1 is SGHDT and CDR2 is YYEEEE in the germline V gene. The CDR3 DNA reads as TGTGCCAGCAGCTTGGTCAGGTTACTAGCCAAAAACATTCAGTACTTC. As protein: CASSLVRLLAKNIQYF.

This sequence joins TRBV6-1 and TRBJ2-5; no definite D call. The CDR3 has 19 residues. From germline, CDR1 is MNHNS and CDR2 SASEGT. V was cut by 3 bases and J by 5 bases, with 28 bases left in between. As DNA, the CDR3 is TGTGCCAGCAGTGATCCTTCAATCCCCGACTTATTCCCGAGGGAGACCCAGTACTTC. It translates to CASSDPSIPDLFPRETQYF.

The J gene is TRBJ1-1, the V gene TRBV6-5; no reliable D call. Germline CDR1 reads MNHEY; CDR2 reads SVGAGI. Between the trimmed V and J ends, which lost 2 bases and 4 bases, there was a span of 11 bases. The CDR3 is 14 amino acids. As DNA, the CDR3 is TGTGCCAGCAGTTACGATTTCGGCATCACTGAAGCTTTCTTT. Protein product: CASSYDFGITEAFF.

This chain links TRBV4-3 with TRBJ2-4; 13 nucleotides line up with TRBD2. Germline-derived CDR1 and CDR2 are LGHNA and YSLEER. With 3 bases clipped from V and 15 bases from J, the junction kept 8 bases outside the gene matches. The CDR3 is 14 amino acids. The CDR3 loop reads CASSQLLAGGRLYF. CDR3 sequence (DNA): TGCGCCAGCAGCCAGCTACTAGCGGGGGGGAGATTGTACTTC.